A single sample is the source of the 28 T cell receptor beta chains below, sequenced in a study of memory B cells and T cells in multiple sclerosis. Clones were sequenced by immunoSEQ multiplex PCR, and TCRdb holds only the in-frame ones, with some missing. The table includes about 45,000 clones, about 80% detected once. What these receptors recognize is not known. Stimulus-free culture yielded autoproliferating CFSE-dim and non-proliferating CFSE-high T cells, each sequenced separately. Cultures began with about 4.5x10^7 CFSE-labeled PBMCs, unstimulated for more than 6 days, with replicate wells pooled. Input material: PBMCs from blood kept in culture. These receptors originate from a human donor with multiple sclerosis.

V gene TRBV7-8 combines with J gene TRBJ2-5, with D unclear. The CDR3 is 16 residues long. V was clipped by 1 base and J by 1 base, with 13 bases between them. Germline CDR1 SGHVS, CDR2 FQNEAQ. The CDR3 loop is CASSLEYSQAQETQYF. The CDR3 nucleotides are TGTGCCAGCAGCTTAGAATACTCCCAAGCCCAAGAGACCCAGTACTTC.

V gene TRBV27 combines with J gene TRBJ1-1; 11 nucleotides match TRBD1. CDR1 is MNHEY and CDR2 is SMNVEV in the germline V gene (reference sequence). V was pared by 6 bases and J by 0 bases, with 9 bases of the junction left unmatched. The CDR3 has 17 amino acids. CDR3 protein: CASRPMDRGLVNTEAFF. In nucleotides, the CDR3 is TGTGCCAGCAGGCCCATGGACAGGGGGCTAGTGAACACTGAAGCTTTCTTT.

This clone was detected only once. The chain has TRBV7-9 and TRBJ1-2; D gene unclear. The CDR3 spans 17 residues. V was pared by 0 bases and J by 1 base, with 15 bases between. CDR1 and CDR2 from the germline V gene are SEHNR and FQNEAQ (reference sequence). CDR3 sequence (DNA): TGTGCCAGCAGCTTAGCACAGAACGGGCAAATTAACTATGGCTACACCTTC. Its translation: CASSLAQNGQINYGYTF.

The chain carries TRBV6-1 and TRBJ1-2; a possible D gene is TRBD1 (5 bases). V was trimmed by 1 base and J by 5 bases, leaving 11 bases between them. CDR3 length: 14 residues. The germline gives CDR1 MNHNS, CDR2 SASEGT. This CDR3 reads CASSEGGRGYGYTF. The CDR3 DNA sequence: TGTGCCAGCAGTGAAGGGGGCCGGGGGTATGGCTACACCTTC.

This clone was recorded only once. The CDR3 DNA is TGTGCCAGCAGCCTTTCCTCGGACACTGAAGCTTTCTTT. Translating gives CASSLSSDTEAFF. The chain couples TRBV11-2 to TRBJ1-1; D gene unclear. The CDR3 consists of 13 residues. The V end was cut by 5 bases, the J end by 3 bases, with 10 bases between. CDR1 and CDR2 from the germline V gene are SGHAT and FQNNGV. The entire variable domain, with the rest obtained from reference TRBV11-2 and TRBJ1-1, is as follows: EAGVAQSPRYKIIEKRQSVAFWCNPISGHATLYWYQQILGQGPKLLIQFQNNGVVDDSQLPKDRFSAERLKGVDSTLKIQPAKLEDSAVYLCASSLSSDTEAFFGQGTRLTVV.

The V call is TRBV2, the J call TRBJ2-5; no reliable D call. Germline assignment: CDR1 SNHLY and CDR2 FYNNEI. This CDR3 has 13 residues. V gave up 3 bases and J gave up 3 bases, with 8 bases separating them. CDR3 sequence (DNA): TGTGCCAGCAGTGACAACGAAGAAGAGACCCAGTACTTC. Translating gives CASSDNEEETQYF.

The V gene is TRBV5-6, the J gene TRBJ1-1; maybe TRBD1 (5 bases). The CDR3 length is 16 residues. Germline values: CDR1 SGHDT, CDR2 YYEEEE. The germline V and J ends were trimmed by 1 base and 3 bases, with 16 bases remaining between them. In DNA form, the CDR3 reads TGTGCCAGCAGCTTGTATGGGGGGAATACTTACACTGAAGCTTTCTTT. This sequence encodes CASSLYGGNTYTEAFF.

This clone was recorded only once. The CDR3, as DNA: TGTGCCAGCAGTTACCAGACAGGGGGCCAGGGTTCACCCCTCCACTTT. Translating gives CASSYQTGGQGSPLHF. The chain is built from TRBV6-5 and TRBJ1-6; TRBD1 aligns across 10 bases. CDR1 MNHEY and CDR2 SVGAGI come from the germline V gene. The CDR3 runs to 16 residues. V was pared by 2 bases and J by 9 bases, with 7 bases of the junction left unmatched.

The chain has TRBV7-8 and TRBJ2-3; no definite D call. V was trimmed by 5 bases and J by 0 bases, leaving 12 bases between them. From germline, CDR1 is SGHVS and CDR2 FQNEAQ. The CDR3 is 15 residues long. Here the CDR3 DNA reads TGTGCCAGCAGCCGAGTGAGGATTAGCACAGATACGCAGTATTTT. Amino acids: CASSRVRISTDTQYF.

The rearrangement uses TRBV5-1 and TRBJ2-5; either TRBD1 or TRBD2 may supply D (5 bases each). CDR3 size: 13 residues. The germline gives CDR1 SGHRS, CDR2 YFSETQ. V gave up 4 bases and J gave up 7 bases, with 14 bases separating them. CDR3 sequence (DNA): TGCGCCAGCAGCCCCCGGGACGGCGGGACCCAGTACTTC. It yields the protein CASSPRDGGTQYF.

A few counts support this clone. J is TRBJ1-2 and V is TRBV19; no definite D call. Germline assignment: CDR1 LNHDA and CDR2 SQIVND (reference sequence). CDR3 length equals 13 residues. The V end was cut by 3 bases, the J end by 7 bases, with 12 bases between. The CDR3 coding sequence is TGTGCCAGTAGTATGGAGACGGTCAGTGGCTACACCTTC. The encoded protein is CASSMETVSGYTF.

CDR3 DNA sequence: TGTGCCAGCAGCTTTGGTCTTGAAGCTTTCTTT. It codes for CASSFGLEAFF. The chain uses TRBV5-6 and TRBJ1-1; D unclear. Trimming pared 2 bases from V and 7 bases from J, leaving 6 bases between. CDR3 size: 11 residues. The germline V gene has CDR1 SGHDT and CDR2 YYEEEE.

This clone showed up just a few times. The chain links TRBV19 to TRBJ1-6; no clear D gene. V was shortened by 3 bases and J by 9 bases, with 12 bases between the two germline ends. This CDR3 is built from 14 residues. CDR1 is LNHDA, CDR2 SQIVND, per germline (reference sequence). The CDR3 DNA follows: TGTGCCAGTAGTATTGAGAGAACCGGTTCACCCCTCCACTTT. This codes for CASSIERTGSPLHF.

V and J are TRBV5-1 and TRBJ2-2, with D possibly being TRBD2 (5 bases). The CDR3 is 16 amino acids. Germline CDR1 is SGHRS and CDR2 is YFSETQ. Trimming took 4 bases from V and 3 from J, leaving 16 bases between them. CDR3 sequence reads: CASSLPTSRDTGELFF. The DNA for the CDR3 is TGCGCCAGCAGCCTACCGACATCGAGGGACACCGGGGAGCTGTTTTTT.

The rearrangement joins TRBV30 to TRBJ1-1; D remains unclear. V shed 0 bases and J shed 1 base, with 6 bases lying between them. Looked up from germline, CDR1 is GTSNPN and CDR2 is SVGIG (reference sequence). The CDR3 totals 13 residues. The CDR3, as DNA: TGTGCCTGGAGTGTAAGCAGGAACACTGAAGCTTTCTTT. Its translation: CAWSVSRNTEAFF. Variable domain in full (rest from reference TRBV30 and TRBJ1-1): SQTIHQWPATLVQPVGSPLSLECTVEGTSNPNLYWYRQAAGRGLQLLFYSVGIGQISSEVPQNLSASRPQDRQFILSSKKLLLSDSGFYLCAWSVSRNTEAFFGQGTRLTVV.

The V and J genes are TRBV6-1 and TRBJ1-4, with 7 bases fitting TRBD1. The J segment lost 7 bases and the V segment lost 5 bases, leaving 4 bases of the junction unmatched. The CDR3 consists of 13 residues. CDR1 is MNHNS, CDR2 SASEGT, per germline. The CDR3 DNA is TGTGCCAGCAGTAGGGACAGTGGTGAAAAACTGTTTTTT. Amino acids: CASSRDSGEKLFF.

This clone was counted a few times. CDR3 sequence (DNA): TGTGCCAGCAGCGTAGGGTCCAGGGAGGCTTCACCCCTCCACTTT. It translates to CASSVGSREASPLHF. The chain uses TRBV9 and TRBJ1-6, with D perhaps matching TRBD1 (5 bases). V lost 0 bases to trimming and J lost 9 bases, with 13 bases between them. Germline loops: CDR1 SGDLS, CDR2 YYNGEE. There are 15 residues in the CDR3.

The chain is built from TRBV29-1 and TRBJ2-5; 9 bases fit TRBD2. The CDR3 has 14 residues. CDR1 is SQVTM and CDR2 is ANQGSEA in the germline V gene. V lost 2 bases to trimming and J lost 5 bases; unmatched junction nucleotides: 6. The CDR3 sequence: CSVESSGGRETQYF. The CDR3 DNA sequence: TGCAGCGTTGAATCCAGCGGGGGGCGGGAGACCCAGTACTTC.

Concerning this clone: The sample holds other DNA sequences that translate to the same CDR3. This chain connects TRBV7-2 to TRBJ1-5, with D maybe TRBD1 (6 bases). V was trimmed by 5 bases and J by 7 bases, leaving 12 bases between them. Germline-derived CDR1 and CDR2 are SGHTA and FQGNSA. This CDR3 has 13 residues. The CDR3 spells CASSGQQGQPQHF. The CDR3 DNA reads TGTGCCAGCAGCGGACAGCAGGGGCAGCCCCAGCATTTT. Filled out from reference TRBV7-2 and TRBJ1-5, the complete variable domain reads GAGVSQSPSNKVTEKGKDVELRCDPISGHTALYWYRQSLGQGLEFLIYFQGNSAPDKSGLPSDRFSAERTGGSVSTLTIQRTQQEDSAVYLCASSGQQGQPQHFGDGTRLSIL.

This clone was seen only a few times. The CDR3 loop reads CASSPDDTEAFF. The CDR3 coding sequence is TGTGCCAGCAGCCCGGACGACACTGAAGCTTTCTTT. The chain uses TRBV7-9 and TRBJ1-1, with no clear D. Germline values: CDR1 SEHNR, CDR2 FQNEAQ (reference sequence). With 5 bases removed from V and 3 bases from J, the gap between germline ends came to 7 bases. The CDR3 extends over 12 amino acids.

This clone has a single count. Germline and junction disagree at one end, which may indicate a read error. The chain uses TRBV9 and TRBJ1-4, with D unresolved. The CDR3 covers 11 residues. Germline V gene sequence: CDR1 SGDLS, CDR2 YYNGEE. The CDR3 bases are TGTGCCAGCAATCCGGGCCCCGAAAGAATCTTT. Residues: CASNPGPERIF. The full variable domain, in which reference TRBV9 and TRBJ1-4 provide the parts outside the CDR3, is DSGVTQTPKHLITATGQRVTLRCSPRSGDLSVYWYQQSLDQGLQFLIQYYNGEERAKGNILERFSAQQFPDLHSELNLSSLELGDSALYFCASNPGPERIFGSGTQLSVL.

CDR3 nucleotides: TGTGCCAGTAGTATCCAGCGGGGGGCGGATGAGCAGTTCTTC. It translates to CASSIQRGADEQFF. The chain couples TRBV19 to TRBJ2-1, with TRBD2 identical over 9 bases. The CDR3 runs to 14 residues. CDR1 is LNHDA, CDR2 SQIVND, per germline (reference sequence). The V segment lost 3 bases and the J segment 8 bases; nucleotides outside the gene matches: 5.

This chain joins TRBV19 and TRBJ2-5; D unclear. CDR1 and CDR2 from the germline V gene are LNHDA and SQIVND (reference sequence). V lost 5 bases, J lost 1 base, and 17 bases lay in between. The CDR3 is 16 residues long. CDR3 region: CASSPIRSDRQETQYF. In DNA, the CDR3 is TGTGCCAGTAGTCCTATTAGGTCAGACCGCCAAGAGACCCAGTACTTC.

CDR3 DNA sequence: TGTGCCACCAGCAGAGGGACAGGGGATTACTATGGCTACACCTTC. Its translation is CATSRGTGDYYGYTF. The chain carries TRBV15 and TRBJ1-2; 9 bases are a match to TRBD1. J gave up 3 bases and V 1 base, and 3 bases lay outside the gene matches. The CDR3 loop spans 15 amino acids. Germline V gene lookup returns CDR1 LNHNV and CDR2 YYDKDF (reference sequence). The whole variable domain, filled in from reference TRBV15 and TRBJ1-2, reads DAMVIQNPRYQVTQFGKPVTLSCSQTLNHNVMYWYQQKSSQAPKLLFHYYDKDFNNEADTPDNFQSRRPNTSFCFLDIRSPGLGDTAMYLCATSRGTGDYYGYTFGSGTRLTVV.

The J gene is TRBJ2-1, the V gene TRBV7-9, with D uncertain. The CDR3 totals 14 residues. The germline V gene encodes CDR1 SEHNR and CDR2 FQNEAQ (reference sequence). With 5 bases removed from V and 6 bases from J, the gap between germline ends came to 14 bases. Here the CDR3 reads CASSPGGRFNEQFF. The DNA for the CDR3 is TGTGCCAGCAGCCCTGGCGGCCGATTCAATGAGCAGTTCTTC.

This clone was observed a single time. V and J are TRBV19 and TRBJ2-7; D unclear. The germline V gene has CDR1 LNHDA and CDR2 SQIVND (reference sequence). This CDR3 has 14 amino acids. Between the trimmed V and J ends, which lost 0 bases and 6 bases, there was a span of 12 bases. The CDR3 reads CASSIEGIPGEQYF. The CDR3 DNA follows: TGTGCCAGTAGTATAGAGGGGATACCGGGCGAGCAGTACTTC. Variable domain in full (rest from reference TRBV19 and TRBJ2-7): DGGITQSPKYLFRKEGQNVTLSCEQNLNHDAMYWYRQDPGQGLRLIYYSQIVNDFQKGDIAEGYSVSREKKESFPLTVTSAQKNPTAFYLCASSIEGIPGEQYFGPGTRLTVT.

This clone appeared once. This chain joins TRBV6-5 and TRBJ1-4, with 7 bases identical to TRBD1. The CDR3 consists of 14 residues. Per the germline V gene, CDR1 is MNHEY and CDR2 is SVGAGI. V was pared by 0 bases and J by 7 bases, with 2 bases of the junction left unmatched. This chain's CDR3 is CASSYSYRGEKLFF. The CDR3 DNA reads TGTGCCAGCAGTTACTCGTACAGGGGTGAAAAACTGTTTTTT.

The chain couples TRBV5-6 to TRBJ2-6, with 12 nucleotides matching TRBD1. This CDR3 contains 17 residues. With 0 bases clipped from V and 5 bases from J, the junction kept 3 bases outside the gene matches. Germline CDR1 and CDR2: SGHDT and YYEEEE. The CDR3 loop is CASSLVGQGARANVLTF. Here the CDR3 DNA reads TGTGCCAGCAGCTTGGTGGGACAGGGGGCCCGGGCCAACGTCCTGACTTTC.